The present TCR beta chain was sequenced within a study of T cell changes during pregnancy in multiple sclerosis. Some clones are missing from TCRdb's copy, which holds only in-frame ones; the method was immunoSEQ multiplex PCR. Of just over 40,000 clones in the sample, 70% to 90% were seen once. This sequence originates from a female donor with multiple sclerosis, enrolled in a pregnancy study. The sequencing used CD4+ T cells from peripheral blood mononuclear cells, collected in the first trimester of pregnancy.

CDR3 sequence: CASSSYRGSRGYTF. CDR3 DNA: TGCGCCAGCAGCTCCTACAGGGGTTCACGGGGCTACACCTTC. V usage is TRBV4-3 and J usage is TRBJ1-2; 7 nucleotides align to TRBD1. The V gene's germline CDR1 is LGHNA and CDR2 YSLEER. The V gene end was trimmed by 5 bases and the J gene end by 8 bases; junction bases not matched to a gene: 11. The CDR3 has 14 amino acids.